Presented here are 31 T cell receptor beta chains from one specimen sequenced in a study of CD8 T cells in ankylosing spondylitis. Their recognized antigens are unknown. TCRdb independently ran MiXCR on the 5' RACE reads; one entry per CDR3 protein. The sample lists about 440,000 distinct CDR3 sequences, approximately 17% occurring once. Study-level findings and limits: One TCR beta motif, made up of 7 or 8 highly homologous variants, appeared characteristic of ankylosing spondylitis blood.

The sample comprised blood, either unsorted or a sorted T cell fraction (not recorded which). The receptors shown here come from a male donor with ankylosing spondylitis.

This clonotype was detected a few times. V gene TRBV6-1 combines with J gene TRBJ2-7, with 11 bases identical to TRBD2. V was clipped by 7 bases and J by 4 bases; unmatched bases: 12. The CDR3 sequence is 16 residues long. Germline V CDR1 and CDR2: MNHNS, SASEGT. CDR3 amino acids: CASTTRSTSGGYEQYF. The CDR3 DNA reads TGTGCCAGCACCACCCGAAGCACTAGCGGGGGATACGAGCAGTACTTC.

This sequence joins TRBV7-9 and TRBJ2-5; no clear D. There are 12 residues in the CDR3. Germline V gives CDR1 SEHNR, CDR2 FQNEAQ (reference sequence). V dropped 6 bases and J dropped 4 bases, with 9 bases sitting between them. CDR3 loop: CASSQPRETQYF. CDR3 nucleotide sequence: TGTGCCAGCAGTCAACCGCGAGAGACCCAGTACTTC.

This clonotype showed up just a few times. A read error is possible here, since a much larger clone lies one base away. V and J are TRBV7-2 and TRBJ2-7; D is unresolved. Germline-derived CDR1 and CDR2 are SGHTA and FQGNSA. V lost 1 base and J lost 5, with 3 bases in between. The CDR3 loop spans 11 amino acids. CDR3 sequence reads: CASSLVHEQYF. The CDR3 coding sequence is TGTGCCAGCAGCTTAGTACACGAGCAGTACTTC.

This chain joins TRBV20-1 and TRBJ2-3, with 11 bases identical to TRBD2. Germline CDR1 DFQATT, CDR2 SNEGSKA (reference sequence). CDR3 size: 15 residues. J was trimmed by 3 bases and V by 6 bases; bases with no gene match: 8. Here the CDR3 reads CSARGLAAPTDTQYF. CDR3 in DNA: TGCAGTGCCCGGGGACTAGCGGCACCTACAGATACGCAGTATTTT.

This clonotype was counted many times. CDR3 amino acids: CASSLYGGGRQETQYF. The CDR3 DNA sequence: TGTGCCAGCAGTTTATATGGCGGGGGGCGCCAAGAGACCCAGTACTTC. This sequence joins TRBV12-3 or TRBV12-4 and TRBJ2-5; the match to TRBD2 covers 8 bases. The CDR3 extends over 16 amino acids. The ends lost 2 bases at V and 1 base at J; junction bases unmatched: 6.

In its sample, this clonotype was seen once. The chain is built from TRBV30 and TRBJ1-3; D gene uncertain. V was pared by 2 bases and J by 8 bases, with 7 bases between. From germline, CDR1 is GTSNPN and CDR2 SVGIG (reference sequence). This CDR3 spans 11 amino acids. CDR3 nucleotides: TGTGCCTGGAGTACGGTAGACACCATATATTTT. It yields the protein CAWSTVDTIYF.

The sample holds a few counts of this clonotype. The chain has TRBV7-2 and TRBJ2-3; D remains ambiguous. The CDR3 is 13 amino acids. The germline CDR1 and CDR2 sequences are SGHTA and FQGNSA. V lost 4 bases, J lost 2 bases, and 7 bases lay in between. The CDR3 region is CASSSPNTDTQYF. The CDR3 DNA follows: TGTGCCAGCAGCTCCCCAAACACAGATACGCAGTATTTT.

This chain joins TRBV6-1 and TRBJ1-3, with D uncertain. Trimming cost V 7 bases and J 0 bases, with 16 bases left between them. The CDR3 runs to 16 residues. From germline, CDR1 is MNHNS and CDR2 SASEGT. CDR3 nucleotide sequence: TGTGCCAGCACCCGAACGGACGCGTACTCTGGAAACACCATATATTTT. Translating gives CASTRTDAYSGNTIYF.

This clonotype has a handful of counts. The V and J genes are TRBV12-3 or TRBV12-4 and TRBJ2-1; 7 bases are a match to TRBD2. The CDR3 runs 15 residues. V dropped 7 bases and J dropped 2; count of bases not matched to a gene: 8. The CDR3 DNA reads TGTGCCAGCACCCAGCCTAGCGGCCCCTACAATGAGCAGTTCTTC. The encoded protein is CASTQPSGPYNEQFF.

This clonotype was counted a few times. The chain combines TRBV6-2 or TRBV6-3 with TRBJ2-7; the match to TRBD2 covers 7 bases. This CDR3 has 15 residues. The germline CDR1 and CDR2 sequences are MNHEY and SVGEGT. V shed 0 bases, J shed 3 bases, and the junction held 5 bases outside the gene matches. The CDR3 reads CASSYSTREYYEQYF. In nucleotides, the CDR3 is TGTGCCAGCAGTTACTCGACGCGGGAGTACTACGAGCAGTACTTC.

This clonotype was counted only a few times. The chain carries TRBV6-2 or TRBV6-3 and TRBJ2-7, with 8 positions matching TRBD2. CDR3 length: 14 amino acids. Per germline, CDR1 MNHEY and CDR2 SVGEGT. J lost 5 bases, V lost 6 bases, and 9 bases had no gene match. This CDR3 is CASSPGREVDEQYF. As DNA, the CDR3 is TGTGCCAGCAGCCCCGGGCGGGAGGTGGACGAGCAGTACTTC.

This clonotype was counted between two and nine times. V usage is TRBV4-1 and J usage is TRBJ2-6; D possibly corresponds to TRBD1 (5 bases). The CDR3 has 18 residues. V was pared by 1 base and J by 1 base, with 14 bases between. CDR1 is MGHRA and CDR2 is YSYEKL in the germline V gene. Here the CDR3 reads CASSQVRHQGSGANVLTF. As DNA, the CDR3 is TGCGCCAGCAGCCAAGTCCGCCATCAGGGTTCTGGGGCCAACGTCCTGACTTTC.

The gene calls are TRBV3-1 and TRBJ1-1; D ambiguous. Germline CDR1 and CDR2: LGHDT and YNNKEL (reference sequence). The CDR3 runs 11 residues. With 2 bases removed from V and 6 bases from J, the gap between germline ends came to 4 bases. The CDR3 DNA follows: TGTGCCAGCAGCCAAAACGCTGAAGCTTTCTTT. Amino acid sequence: CASSQNAEAFF.

The sample holds a few counts of this clonotype. The rearrangement joins TRBV6-1 to TRBJ2-2; TRBD2 matches at 13 bases. Germline V gives CDR1 MNHNS, CDR2 SASEGT. This CDR3 spans 16 amino acids. V shed 4 bases, J shed 6 bases, and the junction held 5 bases outside the gene matches. CDR3 protein: CASSGPGLAGPGELFF. DNA for the CDR3: TGTGCCAGCAGTGGGCCGGGACTAGCGGGACCCGGGGAGCTGTTTTTT.

A few counts support this clonotype. The genes are TRBV2 and TRBJ1-1; D possibly corresponds to TRBD1 (5 bases). Germline loops: CDR1 SNHLY, CDR2 FYNNEI. The length of the CDR3 is 14 residues. Trimming removed 6 bases from V and 1 base from J, with 12 bases in between. The chain's CDR3 is CASRPGLRNTEAFF. The CDR3 DNA reads TGTGCCAGCAGGCCGGGACTGAGGAACACTGAAGCTTTCTTT.

Of note for this clonotype: It may be a read error: a sequence one base away is much more abundant. The chain employs TRBV5-1 and TRBJ2-5; D remains ambiguous. V dropped 2 bases and J dropped 1 base, with 3 bases sitting between them. The CDR3 extends over 12 amino acids. Germline V gene sequence: CDR1 SGHRS, CDR2 YFSETQ. This CDR3 is CASSFPQETQYF. In DNA, the CDR3 is TGCGCCAGCAGCTTTCCCCAAGAGACCCAGTACTTC. Combining the CDR3 with reference TRBV5-1 and TRBJ2-5 gives the whole variable domain KAGVTQTPRYLIKTRGQQVTLSCSPISGHRSVSWYQQTPGQGLQFLFEYFSETQRNKGNFPGRFSGRQFSNSRSEMNVSTLELGDSALYLCASSFPQETQYFGPGTRLLVL.

The chain uses TRBV4-1 and TRBJ1-5; D ambiguous. V lost 4 bases and J 4 bases, leaving 14 bases between the germline ends. This CDR3 comprises 15 residues. Germline assignment: CDR1 MGHRA and CDR2 YSYEKL. The CDR3 region is CASSLRAGPNQPQHF. CDR3 in DNA: TGCGCCAGCAGCCTACGGGCCGGACCAAATCAGCCCCAGCATTTT.

There are a few counts of this clonotype. The chain joins TRBV28 to TRBJ2-2; 9 nucleotides match TRBD1. The CDR3 contains 16 residues. Germline values: CDR1 MDHEN, CDR2 SYDVKM. V was pared by 5 bases and J by 7 bases, with 11 bases of the junction left unmatched. CDR3 sequence reads: CASSASGTGTFGELFF. CDR3 DNA sequence: TGTGCCAGCAGTGCCTCCGGGACAGGGACCTTCGGGGAGCTGTTTTTT.

This clonotype showed up just a few times. This rearrangement joins TRBV4-1 to TRBJ2-7; D unclear. The CDR3 runs 16 residues. Trimming cost V 1 base and J 1 base, with 14 bases left between them. CDR1 is MGHRA, CDR2 YSYEKL, per germline. CDR3 region: CASSQAPAGGSYEQYF. The CDR3 DNA is TGCGCCAGCAGCCAAGCCCCGGCAGGCGGATCCTACGAGCAGTACTTC.

This clonotype showed up just a few times. The chain links TRBV6-2 or TRBV6-3 to TRBJ2-2; D ambiguous. The V gene's germline CDR1 is MNHEY and CDR2 SVGEGT. This CDR3 is 14 amino acids long. V was pared by 6 bases and J by 6 bases, with 14 bases between. CDR3 region: CASRGNGRAGELFF. The CDR3 region has the DNA TGTGCCAGCAGGGGAAATGGACGTGCCGGGGAGCTGTTTTTT.

This clonotype was found a few times. V is TRBV20-1 and J is TRBJ2-3, with 10 nucleotides matching TRBD2. The J segment lost 10 bases and the V segment lost 5 bases, leaving 9 bases of the junction unmatched. Germline-derived CDR1 and CDR2 are DFQATT and SNEGSKA (reference sequence). This CDR3 has 13 amino acids. The DNA for the CDR3 is TGCAGTGCTTCTGACAGCGGGGGGGCGGCGCAGTATTTT. This encodes CSASDSGGAAQYF.

This clonotype was counted a few times. CDR3 sequence: CASSESPPLNEQFF. CDR3 DNA: TGTGCCAGCAGTGAATCTCCCCCCCTAAATGAGCAGTTCTTC. This chain joins TRBV25-1 and TRBJ2-1; D is ambiguous. V was trimmed by 1 base and J by 7 bases, leaving 11 bases between them. The CDR3 runs to 14 residues. Germline V gene data show CDR1 as MGHDK and CDR2 as SYGVNS.

This clonotype was counted only a few times. The rearrangement links TRBV6-5 to TRBJ1-6; D is unresolved. The CDR3 contains 14 residues. Germline lookup yields CDR1 MNHEY and CDR2 SVGAGI. The ends were cut back, 5 bases at V and 5 bases at J, with 10 bases in the middle. This CDR3 is CASSNRVHNSPLHF. The CDR3, as DNA: TGTGCCAGCAGTAACCGGGTCCATAATTCACCCCTCCACTTT.

The rearrangement uses TRBV5-1 and TRBJ2-3; D is ambiguous. The CDR3 runs to 12 residues. Trimming took off 4 bases at V and 5 bases at J, with 8 bases between the two ends. Germline V gives CDR1 SGHRS, CDR2 YFSETQ. This CDR3 is CASSEAGDTQYF. The CDR3, as DNA: TGCGCCAGCAGCGAAGCCGGAGATACGCAGTATTTT.

This clonotype was seen only a few times. This rearrangement joins TRBV12-3 or TRBV12-4 to TRBJ2-7; TRBD1 agrees at 10 bases. The CDR3 totals 14 residues. Trimming at V came to 6 bases and at J to 6 bases, leaving 8 bases not matched to a gene. The CDR3 DNA reads as TGTGCCAGCAGCTCGGGACAGGGGTTAGGCGAGCAGTACTTC. It translates to CASSSGQGLGEQYF.

This clonotype appeared many times. This chain uses TRBV12-3 or TRBV12-4 with TRBJ2-7; D gene ambiguous. The CDR3 has 11 residues. With 2 bases removed from V and 6 bases from J, the gap between germline ends came to 5 bases. This CDR3 reads CASSLIGEQYF. The CDR3 nucleotides are TGTGCCAGCAGTTTAATAGGCGAGCAGTACTTC.

This clonotype came up a few times. This rearrangement joins TRBV11-1 to TRBJ2-1; the match to TRBD2 covers 10 bases. The germline V gene encodes CDR1 SGHAT and CDR2 FQDESV (reference sequence). Trimming at V came to 10 bases and at J to 3 bases, leaving 9 bases not matched to a gene. The CDR3 loop spans 15 amino acids. For the CDR3, the DNA is TGTGCCACCAAAGCGGGAGGGCCGCGCTACAATGAGCAGTTCTTC. Its protein is CATKAGGPRYNEQFF.

The CDR3 DNA reads as TGCGCCAGCAGCCAAGATCAACAGGGTTGGCTTCGGAATCAGCCCCAGCATTTT. Its translation is CASSQDQQGWLRNQPQHF. This rearrangement joins TRBV4-1 to TRBJ1-5, with D possibly TRBD1 on 6 matching bases. The germline V gene encodes CDR1 MGHRA and CDR2 YSYEKL. V was clipped by 0 bases and J by 4 bases, with 19 bases between them. The CDR3 runs to 18 residues.

This clonotype appeared a few times. The V gene is TRBV7-3, the J gene TRBJ2-3, with no clear D. CDR1 and CDR2 from the germline V gene are SGHTA and FQGTGA. The CDR3 length is 13 residues. The V end was cut by 3 bases, the J end by 5 bases, with 9 bases between. The CDR3 protein is CASSFDGRDTQYF. For the CDR3, the DNA is TGTGCCAGCAGCTTCGACGGGCGAGATACGCAGTATTTT.

The chain couples TRBV12-3 or TRBV12-4 to TRBJ1-1, with TRBD1 matching over 9 bases. The length of the CDR3 is 16 residues. Trimming removed 7 bases from V and 6 bases from J; junction bases left unmatched: 15. The CDR3 protein is CASTGTGSILSPEAFF. CDR3 nucleotide sequence: TGTGCCAGCACCGGGACAGGGTCTATATTGAGCCCTGAAGCTTTCTTT.

The V and J genes are TRBV5-1 and TRBJ2-3; D is possibly TRBD1 (6 bases). V lost 7 bases and J lost 3, with 18 bases in between. Germline V gives CDR1 SGHRS, CDR2 YFSETQ. The CDR3 is 15 residues long. DNA of the CDR3: TGCGCCAGCGGGCAAGGGGGTACGGTAACAGATACGCAGTATTTT. Translated, it gives CASGQGGTVTDTQYF.